This record concerns one TCR beta chain sequence. Trimming cost V 7 bases and J 2 bases, with 20 bases left between them. This CDR3 spans 16 amino acids. Germline assignment: CDR1 LNHDA and CDR2 SQIVND (reference sequence). This record belongs to a study of T cell changes during pregnancy in multiple sclerosis. Using immunoSEQ multiplex PCR, the repertoire was profiled, and TCRdb retains in-frame clones only, with some absent. The sample has tens of thousands of clones, 91% seen once; the top ten hold almost 2%. The chain is built from TRBV19 and TRBJ1-2; possible D gene TRBD1, 5 bases. This clonotype originated in a female donor in good health, enrolled as a control in a pregnancy study. Sequenced here: CD4+ T cells from peripheral blood mononuclear cells, sampled after pregnancy. CDR3 residues: CASTPWGEGKNYGYTF. CDR3 sequence (DNA): TGTGCCAGTACCCCCTGGGGGGAGGGGAAGAACTATGGCTACACCTTC.